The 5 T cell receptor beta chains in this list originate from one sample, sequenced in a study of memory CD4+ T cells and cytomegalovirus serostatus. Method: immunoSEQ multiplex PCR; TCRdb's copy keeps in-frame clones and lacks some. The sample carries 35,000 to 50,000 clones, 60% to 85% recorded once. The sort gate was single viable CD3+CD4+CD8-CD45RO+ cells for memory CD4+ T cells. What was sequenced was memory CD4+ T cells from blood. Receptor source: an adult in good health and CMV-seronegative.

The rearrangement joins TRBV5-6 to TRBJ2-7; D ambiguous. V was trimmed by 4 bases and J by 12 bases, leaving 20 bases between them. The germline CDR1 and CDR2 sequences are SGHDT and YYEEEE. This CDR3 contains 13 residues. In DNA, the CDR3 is TGTGCCAGCAGCCTGTCCGGGTCCCCCGCCCGGTACTTC. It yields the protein CASSLSGSPARYF.

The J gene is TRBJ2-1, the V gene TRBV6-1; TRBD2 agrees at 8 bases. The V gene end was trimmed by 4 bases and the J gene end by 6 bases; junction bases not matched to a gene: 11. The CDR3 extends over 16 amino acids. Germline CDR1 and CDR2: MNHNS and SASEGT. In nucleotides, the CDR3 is TGTGCCAGCAGTGTCTCCCGGGGGGGTGGCTTCAATGAGCAGTTCTTC. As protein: CASSVSRGGGFNEQFF.

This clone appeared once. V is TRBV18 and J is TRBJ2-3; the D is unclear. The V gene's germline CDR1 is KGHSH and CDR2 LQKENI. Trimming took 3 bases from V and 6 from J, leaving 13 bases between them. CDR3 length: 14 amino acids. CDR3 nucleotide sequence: TGTGCCAGCTCACCGGACGGAGCCGGGGATACGCAGTATTTT. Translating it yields CASSPDGAGDTQYF. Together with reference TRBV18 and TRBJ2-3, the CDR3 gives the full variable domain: NAGVMQNPRHLVRRRGQEARLRCSPMKGHSHVYWYRQLPEEGLKFMVYLQKENIIDESGMPKERFSAEFPKEGPSILRIQQVVRGDSAAYFCASSPDGAGDTQYFGPGTRLTVL.

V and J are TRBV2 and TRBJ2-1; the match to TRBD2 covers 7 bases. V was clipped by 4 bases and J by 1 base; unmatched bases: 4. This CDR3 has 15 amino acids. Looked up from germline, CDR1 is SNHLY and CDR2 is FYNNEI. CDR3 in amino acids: CASSGPGGSYNEQFF. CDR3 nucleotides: TGTGCCAGCAGTGGTCCCGGGGGGTCCTACAATGAGCAGTTCTTC.

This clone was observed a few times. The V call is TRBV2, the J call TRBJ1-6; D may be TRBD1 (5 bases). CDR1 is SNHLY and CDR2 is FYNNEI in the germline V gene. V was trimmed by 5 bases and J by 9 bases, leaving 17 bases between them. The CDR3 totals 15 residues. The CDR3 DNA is TGTGCCAGCAGTTTAACCTCAAAGGGGAGTTCACCCCTCCACTTT. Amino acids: CASSLTSKGSSPLHF.